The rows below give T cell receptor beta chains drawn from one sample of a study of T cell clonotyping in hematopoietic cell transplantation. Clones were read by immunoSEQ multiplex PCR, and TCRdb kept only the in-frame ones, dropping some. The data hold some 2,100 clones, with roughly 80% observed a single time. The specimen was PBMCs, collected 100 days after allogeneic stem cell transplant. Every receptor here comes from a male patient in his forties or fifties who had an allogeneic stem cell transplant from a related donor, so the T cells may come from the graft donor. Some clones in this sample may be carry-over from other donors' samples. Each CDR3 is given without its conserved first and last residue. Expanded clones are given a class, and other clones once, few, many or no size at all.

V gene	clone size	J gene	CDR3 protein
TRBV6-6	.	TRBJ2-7	ASSYGGSEQY
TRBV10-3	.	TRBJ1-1	AISLREENTEAF
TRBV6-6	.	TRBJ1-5	ASSYSNTGIDQPQH
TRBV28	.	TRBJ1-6	ASTPDSGEGSPLH
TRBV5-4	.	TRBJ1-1	ASSLEDTEPTEAF
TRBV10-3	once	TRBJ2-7	AISESCHDGLAGEQY
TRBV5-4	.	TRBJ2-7	ASSTWGDEQY
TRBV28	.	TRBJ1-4	ASSYEQGANEKLF
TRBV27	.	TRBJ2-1	ASSLLGLVGEQF
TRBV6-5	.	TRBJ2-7	ASSTTGRPREQY
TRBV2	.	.	ASGRGGYEQY
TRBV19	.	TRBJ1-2	ASSIRTATGHGYT
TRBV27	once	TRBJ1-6	ASSPLDGSSPLH
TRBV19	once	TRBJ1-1	ASSSGLGTEAF
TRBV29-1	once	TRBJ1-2	SVSGQDGYT
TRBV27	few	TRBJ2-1	ASSWTSGINEQF
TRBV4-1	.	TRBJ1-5	ASSQAPYQPQH
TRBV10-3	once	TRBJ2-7	ATLYPPGGLFKLEY
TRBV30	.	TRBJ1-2	AWTRGTGGFSYCYT
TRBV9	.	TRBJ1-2	ASSVDVRGSGGYT
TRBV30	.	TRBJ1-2	AWRGDREKFNYGYT
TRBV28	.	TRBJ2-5	ASSQDLRSRSRETQY
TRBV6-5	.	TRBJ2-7	ASLGVGGYEQY
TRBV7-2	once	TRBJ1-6	ATEGGGRLNSPLH
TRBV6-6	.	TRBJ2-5	ASMEFSETQY
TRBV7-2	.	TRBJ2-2	ASSLGGQTGELF
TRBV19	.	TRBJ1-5	ALGGLSNQPQH
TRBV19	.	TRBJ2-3	ASNRQLSTDTQY
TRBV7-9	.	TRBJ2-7	ASSLADEQY
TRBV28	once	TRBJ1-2	ASRRLSVGYT
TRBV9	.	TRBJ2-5	ASSVARGETQY
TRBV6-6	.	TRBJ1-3	ASSRGRGNTIY
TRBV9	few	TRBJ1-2	ASSVGGDYGYT
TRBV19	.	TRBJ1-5	ASSIGIQPQH
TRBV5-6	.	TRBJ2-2	ASSSQGAWELF
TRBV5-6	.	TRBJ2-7	ASSLAGGFSYEQY
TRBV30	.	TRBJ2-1	AWRGGTSSYNEQF
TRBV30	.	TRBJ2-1	AWRVRRVGNEQF
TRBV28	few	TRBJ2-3	ASSLRTGTDTQY
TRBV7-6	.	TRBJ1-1	ASSLGSSGAEAF
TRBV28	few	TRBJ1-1	ASSQVLDTEAF
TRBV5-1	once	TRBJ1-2	ASSPGQEYGYT
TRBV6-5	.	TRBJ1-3	ASRPGQGDTIY
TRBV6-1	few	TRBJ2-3	ASSGGTSGRSDTQY
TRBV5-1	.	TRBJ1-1	ASSTNSGDTEAF
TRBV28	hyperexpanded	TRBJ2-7	ASRTSGGASYEQY
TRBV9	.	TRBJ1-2	ASSAGNSYT
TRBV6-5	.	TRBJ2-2	ASSYSEGDTGELF
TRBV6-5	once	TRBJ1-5	ASRRTAYSNQPQH
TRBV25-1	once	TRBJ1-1	ASSATGTANTEAF
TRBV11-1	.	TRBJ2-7	ASSPELGSSYEQY
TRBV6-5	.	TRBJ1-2	ASINPVNYGYT
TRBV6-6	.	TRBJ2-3	ASSYEALDTQY
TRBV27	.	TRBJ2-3	ASSFSGSTDTQY
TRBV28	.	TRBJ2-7	ASGQGPYEQY
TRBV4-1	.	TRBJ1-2	ASSQGKEGAYPSYGYT
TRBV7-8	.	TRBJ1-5	ASSLGTGENQPQH
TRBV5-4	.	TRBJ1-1	ASSFRLDTEAF
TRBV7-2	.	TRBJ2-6	ASSITPGANVLT
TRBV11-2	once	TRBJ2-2	ASRHRDRPNTGELF